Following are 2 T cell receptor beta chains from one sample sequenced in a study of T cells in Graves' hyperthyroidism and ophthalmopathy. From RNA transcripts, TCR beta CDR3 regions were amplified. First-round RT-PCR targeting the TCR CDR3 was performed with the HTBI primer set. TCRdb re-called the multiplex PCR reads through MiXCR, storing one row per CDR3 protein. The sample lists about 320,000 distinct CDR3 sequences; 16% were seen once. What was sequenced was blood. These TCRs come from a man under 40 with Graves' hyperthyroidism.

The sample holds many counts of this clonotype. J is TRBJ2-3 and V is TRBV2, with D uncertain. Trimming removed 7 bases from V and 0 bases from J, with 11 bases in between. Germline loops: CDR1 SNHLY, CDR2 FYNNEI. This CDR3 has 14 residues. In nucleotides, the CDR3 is TGTGCCAGCATGGGATTAACTAGCACAGATACGCAGTATTTT. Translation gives CASMGLTSTDTQYF.

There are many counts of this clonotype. The CDR3: CASPAPGLGADEAFF. The CDR3 DNA reads as TGTGCCAGCCCCGCACCAGGACTCGGAGCGGATGAAGCTTTCTTT. V is TRBV28 and J is TRBJ1-1; D gene unclear. Trimming removed 8 bases at V and 7 bases at J, with 23 bases between. The CDR3 extends over 15 amino acids. CDR1 and CDR2 (germline): MDHEN, SYDVKM. Variable domain in full (rest from reference TRBV28 and TRBJ1-1): DVKVTQSSRYLVKRTGEKVFLECVQDMDHENMFWYRQDPGLGLRLIYFSYDVKMKEKGDIPEGYSVSREKKERFSLILESASTNQTSMYLCASPAPGLGADEAFFGQGTRLTVV.